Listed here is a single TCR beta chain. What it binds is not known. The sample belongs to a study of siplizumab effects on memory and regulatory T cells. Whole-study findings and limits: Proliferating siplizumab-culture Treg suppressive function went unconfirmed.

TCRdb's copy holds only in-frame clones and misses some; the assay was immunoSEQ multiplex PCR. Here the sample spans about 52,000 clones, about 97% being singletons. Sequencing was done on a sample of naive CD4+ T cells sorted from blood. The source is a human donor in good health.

The CDR3 nucleotides are TGTGCCAGCAGTATACCGGGACAGGACTACACCTTC. This gives the protein CASSIPGQDYTF. The gene calls are TRBV27 and TRBJ1-2; 8 bases are a match to TRBD1. From germline, CDR1 is MNHEY and CDR2 SMNVEV (reference sequence). Trimming at V came to 5 bases and at J to 10 bases, leaving 6 bases not matched to a gene. CDR3 size: 12 residues.